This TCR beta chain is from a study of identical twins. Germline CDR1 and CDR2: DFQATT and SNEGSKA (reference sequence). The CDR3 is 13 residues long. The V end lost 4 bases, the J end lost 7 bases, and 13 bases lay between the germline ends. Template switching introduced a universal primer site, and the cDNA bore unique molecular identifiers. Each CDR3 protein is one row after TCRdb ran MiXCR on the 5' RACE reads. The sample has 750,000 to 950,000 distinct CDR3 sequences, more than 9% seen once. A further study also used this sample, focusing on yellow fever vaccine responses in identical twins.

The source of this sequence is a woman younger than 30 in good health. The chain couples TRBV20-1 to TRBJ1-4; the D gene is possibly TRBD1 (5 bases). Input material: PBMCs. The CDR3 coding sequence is TGCAGTGCTACCTCCCCCGGGGGTGAAAAACTGTTTTTT. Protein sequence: CSATSPGGEKLFF.